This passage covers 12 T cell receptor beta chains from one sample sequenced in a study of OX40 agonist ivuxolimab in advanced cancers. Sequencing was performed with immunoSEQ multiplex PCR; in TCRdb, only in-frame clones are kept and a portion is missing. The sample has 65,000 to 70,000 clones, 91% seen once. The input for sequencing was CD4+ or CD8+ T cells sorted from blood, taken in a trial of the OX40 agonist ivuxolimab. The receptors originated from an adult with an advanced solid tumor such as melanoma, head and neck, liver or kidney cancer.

The CDR3 region is CASARGLRETQYF. The CDR3 region has the DNA TGTGCCAGTGCCAGGGGGCTGAGGGAGACCCAGTACTTC. The V and J genes are TRBV19 and TRBJ2-5, with 8 bases fitting TRBD1. The germline CDR1 and CDR2 sequences are LNHDA and SQIVND (reference sequence). V shed 8 bases and J 5 bases; nucleotides not matched to a gene: 7. There are 13 residues in the CDR3.

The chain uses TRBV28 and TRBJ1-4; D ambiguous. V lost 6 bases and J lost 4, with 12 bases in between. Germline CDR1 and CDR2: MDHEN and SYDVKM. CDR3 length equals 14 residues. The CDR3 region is CASSGSGRNEKLFF. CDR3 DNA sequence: TGTGCCAGCAGCGGGTCGGGCCGTAATGAAAAACTGTTTTTT.

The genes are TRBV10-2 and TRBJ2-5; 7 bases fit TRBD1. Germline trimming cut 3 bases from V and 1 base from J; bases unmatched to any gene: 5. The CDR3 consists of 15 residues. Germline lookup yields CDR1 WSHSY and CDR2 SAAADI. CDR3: CASSETGASQETQYF. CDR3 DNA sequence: TGCGCCAGCAGTGAAACAGGGGCCTCCCAAGAGACCCAGTACTTC.

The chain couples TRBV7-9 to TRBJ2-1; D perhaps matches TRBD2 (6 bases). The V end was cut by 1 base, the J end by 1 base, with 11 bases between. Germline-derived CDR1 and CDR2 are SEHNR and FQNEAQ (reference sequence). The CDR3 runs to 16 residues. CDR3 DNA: TGTGCCAGCAGCTTAGTATGGCGGGAATCCTACAATGAGCAGTTCTTC. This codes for CASSLVWRESYNEQFF.

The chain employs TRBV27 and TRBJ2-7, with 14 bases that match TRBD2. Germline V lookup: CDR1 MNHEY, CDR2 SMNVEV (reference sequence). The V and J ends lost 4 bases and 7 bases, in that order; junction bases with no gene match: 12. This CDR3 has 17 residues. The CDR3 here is CASSSHSGLAGGQEQYF. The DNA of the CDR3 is TGTGCCAGCAGTTCCCACTCCGGACTAGCGGGAGGTCAGGAGCAGTACTTC.

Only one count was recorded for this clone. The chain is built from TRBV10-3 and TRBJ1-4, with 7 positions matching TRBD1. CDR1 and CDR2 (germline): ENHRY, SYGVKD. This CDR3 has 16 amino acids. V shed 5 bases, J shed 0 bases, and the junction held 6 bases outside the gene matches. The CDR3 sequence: CAISPNRGTTNEKLFF. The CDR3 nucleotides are TGTGCCATCAGTCCTAACAGGGGAACAACTAATGAAAAACTGTTTTTT.

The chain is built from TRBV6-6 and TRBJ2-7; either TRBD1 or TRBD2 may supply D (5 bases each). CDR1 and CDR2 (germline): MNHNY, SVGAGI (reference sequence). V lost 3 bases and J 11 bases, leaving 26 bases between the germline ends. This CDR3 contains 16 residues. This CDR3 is CASSYWPGTDTFREYF. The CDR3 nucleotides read TGTGCCAGCAGTTATTGGCCCGGGACCGATACCTTTCGTGAGTACTTC.

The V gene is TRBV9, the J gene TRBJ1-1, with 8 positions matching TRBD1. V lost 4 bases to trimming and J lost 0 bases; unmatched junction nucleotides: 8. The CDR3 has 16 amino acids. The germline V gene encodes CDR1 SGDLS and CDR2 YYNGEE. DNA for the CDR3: TGTGCCAGCAGCCGGGACAGGACCTATATGAACACTGAAGCTTTCTTT. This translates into CASSRDRTYMNTEAFF.

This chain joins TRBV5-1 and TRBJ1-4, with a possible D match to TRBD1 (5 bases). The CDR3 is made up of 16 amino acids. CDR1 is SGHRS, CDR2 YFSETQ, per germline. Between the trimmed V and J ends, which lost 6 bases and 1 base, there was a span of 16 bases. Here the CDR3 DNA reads TGCGCCAGCAACCCAGGAGGTGGGGGAACTAATGAAAAACTGTTTTTT. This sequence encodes CASNPGGGGTNEKLFF.

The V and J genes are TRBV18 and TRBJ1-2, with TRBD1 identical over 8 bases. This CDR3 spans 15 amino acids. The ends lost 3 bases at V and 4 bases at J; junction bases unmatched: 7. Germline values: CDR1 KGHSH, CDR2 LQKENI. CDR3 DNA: TGTGCCAGCTCACCGACAGGGGCGACTGTCTATGGCTACACCTTC. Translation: CASSPTGATVYGYTF.

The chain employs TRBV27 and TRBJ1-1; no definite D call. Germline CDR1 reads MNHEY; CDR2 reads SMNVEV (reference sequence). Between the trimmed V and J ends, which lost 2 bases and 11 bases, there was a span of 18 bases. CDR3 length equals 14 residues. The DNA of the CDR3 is TGTGCCAGCAGTTTAGTCGGGTTGCCTCTGAACGCTTTCTTT. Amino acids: CASSLVGLPLNAFF.

CDR3 nucleotide sequence: TGTGCCAGTAGTATCACTCTAGTCGCCTACGAGCAGTACTTC. Encoded protein: CASSITLVAYEQYF. This chain uses TRBV19 with TRBJ2-7; D is ambiguous. This CDR3 region has 14 residues. Germline CDR1 LNHDA, CDR2 SQIVND (reference sequence). The V end lost 3 bases, the J end lost 2 bases, and 11 bases lay between the germline ends.